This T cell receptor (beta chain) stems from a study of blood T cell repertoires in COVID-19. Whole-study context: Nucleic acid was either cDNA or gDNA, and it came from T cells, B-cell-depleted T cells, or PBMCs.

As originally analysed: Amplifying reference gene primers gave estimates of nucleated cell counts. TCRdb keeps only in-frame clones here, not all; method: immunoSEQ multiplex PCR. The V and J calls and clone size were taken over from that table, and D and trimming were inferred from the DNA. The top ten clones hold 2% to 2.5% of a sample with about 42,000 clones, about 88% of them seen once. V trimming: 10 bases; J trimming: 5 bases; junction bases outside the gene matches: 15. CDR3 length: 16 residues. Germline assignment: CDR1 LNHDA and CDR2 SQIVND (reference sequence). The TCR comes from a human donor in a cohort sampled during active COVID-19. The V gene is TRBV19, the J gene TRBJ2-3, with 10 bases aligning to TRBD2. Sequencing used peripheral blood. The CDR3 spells CATGRLAGQLGDTQYF. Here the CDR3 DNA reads TGTGCCACCGGGAGACTAGCGGGCCAACTGGGAGATACGCAGTATTTT.